This TCR beta chain comes out of a study of shared clonotypes between healthy human individuals. The junction had 7 bases not matched to a gene; V was cut back by 6 bases and J by 8 bases. Germline V CDR1 and CDR2: LNHDA, SQIVND (reference sequence). This CDR3 is 16 amino acids long. The study drew all its donors from Caucasian adults living in Nashville, Tennessee. Extraction of genomic DNA in unsorted samples used about 81 million PBMCs. Ten immunoSEQ deep assay plates held the unsorted PBMC DNA. The method was immunoSEQ multiplex PCR; TCRdb's version includes in-frame clones alone and lacks a portion of them. The table has 400,000 to 600,000 clones, roughly three quarters seen once.

Sequences were obtained from PBMCs. This sequence joins TRBV19 and TRBJ2-2; 15 bases line up with TRBD2. The TCR comes from a woman aged 40 to 50 in good health. Some clones in this sample may be carry-over from other donors' samples. CDR3 sequence (DNA): TGTGCCAGTAGCTGGACTAGCGGGAGGGCCATGGGGGAGCTGTTTTTT. Translated: CASSWTSGRAMGELFF.